There are many counts of the clone carrying this TCR beta chain. Its target is not known. The record originates from a study of regulatory T cells in long-lasting Graves disease. Losses at the gene ends were 4 bases for V and 2 bases for J; bases not matched to a gene: 0. The CDR3 totals 13 residues. Germline V gene lookup returns CDR1 MNHEY and CDR2 SMNVEV (reference sequence). Construction of TCR beta libraries relied on iRepertoire HTBI primers and on Arm-PCR targeting CDR3 regions. TCRdb analysed the multiplex PCR reads with MiXCR anew, one entry per CDR3 protein. The sample has 400,000 to 500,000 distinct CDR3 sequences, roughly 15% seen once. The time point was: newly diagnosed GD, antithyroid drugs for less than 3 months. The TCR library was made from RNA extracted from PBMCs. General observations from the study: Persistent disease was associated with favored TRBV28 usage and with favored use of TRBJ1-2 and TRBJ2-5.

These data were likewise used in another study, on T cells in Graves' hyperthyroidism and ophthalmopathy.

This rearrangement joins TRBV27 to TRBJ2-5, with TRBD1 matching over 8 bases. This specimen was peripheral blood mononuclear cells (PBMCs), taken at new diagnosis, from a patient treated with antithyroid drugs. This sequence was found in a woman younger than 30 with Graves disease. CDR3 amino acids: CASSWTGQETQYF. As DNA, the CDR3 is TGTGCCAGCAGTTGGACAGGGCAAGAGACCCAGTACTTC.